This TCR beta chain was sequenced during a study of shared clonotypes between healthy human individuals. The study separated CD4+ cells into CD45RA+ naive and CD45RA-negative memory subsets. Each cell subset's genomic DNA was divided evenly among several immunoSEQ plates. In the source study's methods: Junction-only immunoSEQ data arrived without quality scores, meaning filtering differed. Method: immunoSEQ multiplex PCR; TCRdb's copy keeps in-frame clones and lacks some. The D gene and trimming were derived from the DNA, and the V and J assignments and clone size from that table. The data contain 2.5 million or so clones, approximately 92% of them seen just once; the ten biggest clones take up around 0.15%. V dropped 3 bases and J dropped 3; count of bases not matched to a gene: 5. This CDR3 comprises 15 residues. CDR1 is MNHEY and CDR2 is SMNVEV in the germline V gene (reference sequence). Study-level results: The sharing of around 5% of naive CD4 clonotypes was seen across several donors.

Notes on this clone: What it binds is not known.

This chain joins TRBV27 and TRBJ2-3; 8 bases line up with TRBD1. This receptor was identified in a man younger than 30 in good health. The sequenced sample was naive CD4+ T cells sorted from blood. This sample's subset: CD45RA+ positively selected. The CDR3: CASSFRTGLTDTQYF. CDR3 bases: TGTGCCAGCAGTTTCCGGACAGGGTTAACAGATACGCAGTATTTT.